The 8 T cell receptor beta chains reported below all come from one sample, sequenced in a study of cytomegalovirus exposure and HLA in healthy donors (dated by TCRdb to about 2017). Library prep was done by the immunoSEQ multiplex PCR assay. As stored in TCRdb, this immuneACCESS dataset retains in-frame rearrangements with V and J assigned. A fraction of the clones does not appear; measured against another copy, unresolved V genes explain less than half of the discrepancy, and the remainder lacks a known reason. Present in this sample are 55,000 to 65,000 clones, under 95% of which were seen just once. The leading ten clones occupy 1% to 1.2% of the sample. The sample comprised PBMCs. The receptor set was obtained from a young man in good health and CMV-seronegative.

This clone has just one count. The chain recombines TRBV25-1 with TRBJ2-5; D ambiguous. The V gene's germline CDR1 is MGHDK and CDR2 SYGVNS. Trimming took off 1 base at V and 1 base at J, with 7 bases between the two ends. The CDR3 has 14 amino acids. DNA of the CDR3: TGTGCCAGCAGTGAATCGGCTAGCCAAGAGACCCAGTACTTC. As protein: CASSESASQETQYF. The entire variable domain, with the rest obtained from reference TRBV25-1 and TRBJ2-5, is as follows: EADIYQTPRYLVIGTGKKITLECSQTMGHDKMYWYQQDPGMELHLIHYSYGVNSTEKGDLSSESTVSRIRTEHFPLTLESARPSHTSQYLCASSESASQETQYFGPGTRLLVL.

J is TRBJ1-1 and V is TRBV29-1; D unclear. There are 12 residues in the CDR3. V dropped 7 bases and J dropped 0 bases, with 9 bases sitting between them. Germline CDR1 and CDR2: SQVTM and ANQGSEA. The CDR3 region has the DNA TGCAGCGCTGGAGGGATGAACACTGAAGCTTTCTTT. This translates into CSAGGMNTEAFF.

The CDR3 reads CASSRGSTFGYTF. DNA for the CDR3: TGTGCCAGCAGTCGCGGCAGTACCTTCGGCTACACCTTC. The chain employs TRBV6-1 and TRBJ1-2; D is unresolved. The CDR3 extends over 13 amino acids. Trimming pared 5 bases from V and 8 bases from J, leaving 15 bases between. CDR1 is MNHNS, CDR2 SASEGT, per germline.

The chain joins TRBV6-5 to TRBJ1-2; 8 bases agree with TRBD1. CDR3 length: 12 residues. The V and J ends lost 10 bases and 3 bases, in that order; junction bases with no gene match: 4. Germline V CDR1 and CDR2: MNHEY, SVGAGI. The CDR3 coding sequence is TGTGCCACGCAGGGGGCGTACTATGGCTACACCTTC. Its translation is CATQGAYYGYTF.

The chain has TRBV27 and TRBJ2-7; 11 bases line up with TRBD2. Germline trimming cut 1 base from V and 0 bases from J; bases unmatched to any gene: 8. The germline V gene has CDR1 MNHEY and CDR2 SMNVEV (reference sequence). This CDR3 is 18 amino acids long. Written as DNA, the CDR3 is TGTGCCAGCAGTTTATACGGTAGCGGGAGGGCCTTCTCCTACGAGCAGTACTTC. This translates into CASSLYGSGRAFSYEQYF.

V usage is TRBV27 and J usage is TRBJ2-3; the D gene is possibly TRBD1 (6 bases). The CDR3 totals 16 residues. V lost 3 bases, J lost 0 bases, and 13 bases lay in between. Germline CDR1 and CDR2: MNHEY and SMNVEV (reference sequence). This chain's CDR3 is CASSFLGAWSTDTQYF. As DNA, the CDR3 is TGTGCCAGCAGTTTTCTGGGGGCATGGAGCACAGATACGCAGTATTTT.

This sequence joins TRBV6-6 and TRBJ1-2; D is perhaps TRBD1 (5 bases). This CDR3 has 14 residues. V was pared by 6 bases and J by 8 bases, with 19 bases between. CDR1 and CDR2 (germline): MNHNY, SVGAGI (reference sequence). This CDR3 is CASRDGGPGAGYTF. The CDR3 DNA is TGTGCCAGCAGGGACGGGGGACCTGGAGCCGGCTACACCTTC.

The chain couples TRBV7-2 to TRBJ2-3; D gene unclear. The V gene lost 5 bases and the J gene lost 1 base, with 4 bases spanning the gap. In germline, CDR1 is SGHTA, CDR2 FQGNSA. This CDR3 contains 12 residues. The CDR3 DNA reads as TGTGCCAGCAGCCCAGGCACAGATACGCAGTATTTT. Translation: CASSPGTDTQYF.